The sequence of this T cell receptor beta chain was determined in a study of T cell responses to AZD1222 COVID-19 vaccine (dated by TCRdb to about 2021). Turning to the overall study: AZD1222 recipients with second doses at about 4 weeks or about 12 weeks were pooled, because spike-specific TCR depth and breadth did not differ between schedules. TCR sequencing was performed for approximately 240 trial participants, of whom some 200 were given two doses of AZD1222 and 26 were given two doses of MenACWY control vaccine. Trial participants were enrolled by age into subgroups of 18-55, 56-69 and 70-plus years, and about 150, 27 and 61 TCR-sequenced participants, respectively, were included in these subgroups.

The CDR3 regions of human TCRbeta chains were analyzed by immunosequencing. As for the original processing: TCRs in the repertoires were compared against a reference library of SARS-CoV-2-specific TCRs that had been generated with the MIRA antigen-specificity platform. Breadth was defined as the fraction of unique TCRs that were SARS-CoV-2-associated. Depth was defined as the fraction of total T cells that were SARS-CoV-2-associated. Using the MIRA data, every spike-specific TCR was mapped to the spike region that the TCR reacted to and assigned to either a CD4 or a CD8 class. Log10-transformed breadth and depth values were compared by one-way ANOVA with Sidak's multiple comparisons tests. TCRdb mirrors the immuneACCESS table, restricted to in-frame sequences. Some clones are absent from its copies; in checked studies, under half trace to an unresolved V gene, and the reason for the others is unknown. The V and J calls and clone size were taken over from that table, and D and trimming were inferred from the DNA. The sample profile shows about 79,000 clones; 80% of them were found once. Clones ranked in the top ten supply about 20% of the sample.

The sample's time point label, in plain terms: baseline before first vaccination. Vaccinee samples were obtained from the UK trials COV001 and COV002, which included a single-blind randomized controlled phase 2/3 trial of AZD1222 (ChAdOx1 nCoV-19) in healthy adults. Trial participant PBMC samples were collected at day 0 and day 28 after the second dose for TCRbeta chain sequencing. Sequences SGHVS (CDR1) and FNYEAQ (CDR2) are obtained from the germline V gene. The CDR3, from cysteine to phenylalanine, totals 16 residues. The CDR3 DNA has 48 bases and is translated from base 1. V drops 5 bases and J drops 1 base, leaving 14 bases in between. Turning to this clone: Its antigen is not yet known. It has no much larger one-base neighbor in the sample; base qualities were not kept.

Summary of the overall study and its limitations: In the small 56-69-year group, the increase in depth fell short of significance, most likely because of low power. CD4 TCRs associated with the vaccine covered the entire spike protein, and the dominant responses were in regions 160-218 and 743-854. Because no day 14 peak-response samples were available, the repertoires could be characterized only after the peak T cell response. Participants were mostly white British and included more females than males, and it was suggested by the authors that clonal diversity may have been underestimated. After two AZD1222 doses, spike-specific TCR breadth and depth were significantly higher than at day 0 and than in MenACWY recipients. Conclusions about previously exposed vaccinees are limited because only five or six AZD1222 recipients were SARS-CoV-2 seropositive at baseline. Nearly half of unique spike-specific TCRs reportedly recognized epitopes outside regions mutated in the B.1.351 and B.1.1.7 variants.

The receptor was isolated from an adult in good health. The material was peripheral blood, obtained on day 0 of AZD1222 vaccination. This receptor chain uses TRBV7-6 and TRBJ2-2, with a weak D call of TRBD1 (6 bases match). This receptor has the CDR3 CASSISGALNTGELFF. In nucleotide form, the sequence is TGTGCCAGCAGCATTTCAGGGGCCTTGAACACCGGGGAGCTGTTTTTT.